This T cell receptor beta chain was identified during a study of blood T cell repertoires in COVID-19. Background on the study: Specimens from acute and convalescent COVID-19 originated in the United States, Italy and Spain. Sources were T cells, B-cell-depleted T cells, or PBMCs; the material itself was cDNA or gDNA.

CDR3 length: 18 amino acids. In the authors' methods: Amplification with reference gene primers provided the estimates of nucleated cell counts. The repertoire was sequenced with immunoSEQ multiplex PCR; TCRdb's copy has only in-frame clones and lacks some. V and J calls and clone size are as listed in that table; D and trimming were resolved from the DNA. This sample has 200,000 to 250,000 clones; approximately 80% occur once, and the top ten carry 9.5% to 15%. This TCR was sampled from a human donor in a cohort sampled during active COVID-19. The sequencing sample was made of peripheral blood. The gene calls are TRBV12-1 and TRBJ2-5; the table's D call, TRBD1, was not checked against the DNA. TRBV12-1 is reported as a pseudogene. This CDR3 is CASSLRPLTGTYQETQYF. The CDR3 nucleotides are TGTGCCAGCAGCCTACGTCCCCTGACAGGGACCTACCAAGAGACCCAGTACTTC.